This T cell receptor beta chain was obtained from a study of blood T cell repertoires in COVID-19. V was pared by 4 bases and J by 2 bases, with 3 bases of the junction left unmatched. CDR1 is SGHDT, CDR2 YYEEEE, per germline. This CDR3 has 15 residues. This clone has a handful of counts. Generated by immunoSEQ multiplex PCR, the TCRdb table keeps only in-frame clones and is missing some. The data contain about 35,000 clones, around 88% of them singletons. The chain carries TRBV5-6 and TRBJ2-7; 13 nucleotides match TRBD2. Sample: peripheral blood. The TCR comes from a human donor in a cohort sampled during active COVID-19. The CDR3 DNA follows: TGTGCCAGCAGCCCGGGACTAGCGGGAACCTACGAGCAGTACTTC. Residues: CASSPGLAGTYEQYF.